This T cell receptor beta chain was identified during a study of response to subunit inactivated influenza vaccine. TCRdb called the RT-PCR reads again in MiXCR, with one record for every CDR3 protein. The sample contains more than 700,000 distinct CDR3 sequences, roughly 20% of which appear only once. The CDR3 sequence is 15 residues long. J gave up 0 bases and V 4 bases, and 3 bases lay outside the gene matches. CDR1 and CDR2 (germline): SGHKS, YYEKEE (reference sequence). This clonotype appeared once. The source of this sequence is a middle-aged man who received an inactivated influenza vaccine. Sequences were derived from PBMCs from blood, sampled about 5 days after vaccination. The V and J genes are TRBV5-5 and TRBJ1-5; 8 bases are a match to TRBD1. DNA for the CDR3: TGTGCCAGCAGCCCGGACAGGGATAGCAATCAGCCCCAGCATTTT. Protein: CASSPDRDSNQPQHF.